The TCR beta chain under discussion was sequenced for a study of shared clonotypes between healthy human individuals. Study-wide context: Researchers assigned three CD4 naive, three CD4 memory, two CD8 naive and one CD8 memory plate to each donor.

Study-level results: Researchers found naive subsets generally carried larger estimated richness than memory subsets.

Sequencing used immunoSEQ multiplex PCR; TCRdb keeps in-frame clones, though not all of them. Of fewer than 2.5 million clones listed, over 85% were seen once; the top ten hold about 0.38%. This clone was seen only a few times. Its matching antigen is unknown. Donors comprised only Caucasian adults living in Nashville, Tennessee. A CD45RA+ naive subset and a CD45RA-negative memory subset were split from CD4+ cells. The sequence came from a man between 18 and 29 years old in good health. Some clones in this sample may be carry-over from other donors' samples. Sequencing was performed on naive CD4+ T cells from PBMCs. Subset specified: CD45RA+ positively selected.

CDR3 region: CASSPGVSNTEAFF. CDR3 DNA: TGTGCCAGCTCACCCGGGGTCTCGAACACTGAAGCTTTCTTT. The chain combines TRBV18 with TRBJ1-1; no reliable D call. Between the trimmed V and J ends, which lost 3 bases and 1 base, there was a span of 9 bases. CDR1 and CDR2 from the germline V gene are KGHSH and LQKENI. This CDR3 has 14 amino acids.